A single T cell receptor beta chain is shown here with its context. Its matching antigen is unknown. These data are taken from a study of T cell responses to AZD1222 COVID-19 vaccine. Study results and limitations: Females outnumbered males among donors, who were mostly white British; clonal diversity was possibly underestimated. AZD1222 recipients seropositive at baseline numbered only 6 or 7.

Using immunoSEQ multiplex PCR, the repertoire was profiled, and TCRdb retains in-frame clones only, with some absent. The sample includes around 150,000 clones, approximately 90% of them seen just once. The sequence derives from an adult who received the AZD1222 COVID-19 vaccine. The specimen was peripheral blood, collected 28 days after the second AZD1222 dose.

Here the CDR3 reads CASSPWTGKRYGYTF. The CDR3 DNA sequence: TGTGCCAGTAGTCCTTGGACAGGGAAGAGGTATGGCTACACCTTC. The rearrangement links TRBV19 to TRBJ1-2, with 8 bases fitting TRBD1. The germline V gene encodes CDR1 LNHDA and CDR2 SQIVND (reference sequence). V dropped 5 bases and J dropped 5; count of bases not matched to a gene: 10. This CDR3 region has 15 residues.